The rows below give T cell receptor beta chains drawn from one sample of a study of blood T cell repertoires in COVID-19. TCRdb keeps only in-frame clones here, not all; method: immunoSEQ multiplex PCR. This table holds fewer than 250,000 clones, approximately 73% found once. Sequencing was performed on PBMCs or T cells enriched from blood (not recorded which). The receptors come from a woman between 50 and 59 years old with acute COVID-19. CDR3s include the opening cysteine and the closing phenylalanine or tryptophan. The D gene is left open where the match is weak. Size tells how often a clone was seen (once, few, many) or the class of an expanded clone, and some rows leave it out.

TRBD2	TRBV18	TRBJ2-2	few	CASSPQGRDTGELFF	TGTGCCAGCTCACCACAGGGGAGGGACACCGGGGAGCTGTTTTTT
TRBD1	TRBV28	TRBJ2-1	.	CASQTSGAGTGENNEQFF	TGTGCCAGCCAAACTTCGGGGGCGGGGACAGGGGAGAACAATGAGCAGTTCTTC
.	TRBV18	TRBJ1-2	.	CASSPRDAGPNYGYTF	TGTGCCAGCTCACCTAGAGACGCGGGACCGAACTATGGCTACACCTTC
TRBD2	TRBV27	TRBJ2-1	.	CASSLGEGRAGGYNEQFF	TGTGCCAGCAGTTTAGGGGAAGGGAGAGCGGGGGGTTACAATGAGCAGTTCTTC
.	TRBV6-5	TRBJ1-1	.	CASIPMSSNTEAFF	TGTGCCAGCATTCCTATGTCATCGAACACTGAAGCTTTCTTT
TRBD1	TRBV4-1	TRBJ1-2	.	CASSPRGTGANYGYTF	TGCGCCAGCAGCCCCCGCGGGACAGGAGCTAACTATGGCTACACCTTC
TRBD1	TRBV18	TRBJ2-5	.	CASSPPGQAKETQYF	TGTGCCAGCTCACCACCGGGACAGGCCAAAGAGACCCAGTACTTC
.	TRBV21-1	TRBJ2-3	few	CASSPLRDRGFADTQYF	TGTGCCAGCAGCCCCCTGAGGGACAGGGGATTCGCAGATACGCAGTATTTT
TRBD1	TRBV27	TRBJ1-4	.	CASSSDRGLEKLFF	TGTGCCAGCAGTTCGGACAGGGGGTTGGAAAAACTGTTTTTT
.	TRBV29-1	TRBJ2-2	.	CSVAPQATTGELFF	TGCAGCGTTGCCCCCCAGGCGACCACCGGGGAGCTGTTTTTT
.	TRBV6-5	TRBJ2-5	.	CASCAGRRQETQYF	TGTGCCAGCTGCGCGGGGCGGAGGCAAGAGACCCAGTACTTC
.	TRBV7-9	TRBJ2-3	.	CASLEQNLLGDTQYF	TGTGCCAGCCTGGAGCAGAACCTACTTGGGGATACGCAGTATTTT
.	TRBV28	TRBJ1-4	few	CASRELATNEKLFF	TGTGCCAGCAGGGAGCTAGCAACTAATGAAAAACTGTTTTTT
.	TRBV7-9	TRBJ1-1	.	CASSYQVEHTEAFF	TGTGCCAGCAGCTACCAGGTTGAACACACTGAAGCTTTCTTT